Detailed here is one T cell receptor beta chain. This sample is drawn from a study of blood T cell repertoires in COVID-19. Libraries were prepared by immunoSEQ multiplex PCR; TCRdb keeps only in-frame clonotypes and omits some of them. Of tens of thousands of clones listed, roughly 82% are singletons. There are 13 residues in the CDR3. Germline V gene lookup returns CDR1 SGHAT and CDR2 FQNNGV. Trimming left V 6 bases short and J 4 bases short, with 12 bases between. Sample: peripheral blood. V and J are TRBV11-2 and TRBJ1-2; the D is unclear. The receptor comes from a woman in her sixties or seventies with acute or convalescent COVID-19. This chain's CDR3 is CASRPGSSYGYTF. The CDR3 nucleotides read TGTGCCAGCAGGCCGGGGAGCAGCTATGGCTACACCTTC.